This entry concerns a single TCR beta chain. Its antigen specificity is not known. Qualities for individual bases were not recorded, and no much larger clone is one base off. This record belongs to a study of radiation and T cells in renal cell carcinoma (dated by TCRdb to 2020 to 2021). Context from the whole study: Samples were obtained from a clinical trial, in which 15 Gy stereotactic body radiation therapy was delivered to primary renal cell carcinomas and nephrectomy was performed 4 weeks later. A total of 50 to 60 samples underwent TCR beta sequencing, made up of approximately 26 tumors and roughly 27 peripheral blood samples. Across all 53 samples, several million unique CDR3 nucleotide sequences, encoding around 2.4 million unique CDR3 amino acid sequences, were identified. The paper as a whole reports these results and caveats: Top tumor clonotypes rose in blood from baseline to 2 weeks post-radiation, then contracted by 4 weeks, suggesting transient expansion of tumor-resident clones. Because the trial had a single-armed design, the trial could not examine how radiation dose or scheduling affected the TCR repertoire. Changes in the blood repertoire were not tracked past 4 weeks after treatment. Because pretreatment tumor biopsies were not available, the study could not determine whether clonotypes were already present within the tumor at baseline.

CDR1 and CDR2 were assigned from the germline V gene as SGHDT and YYEEEE. Its CDR3 holds 14 amino acids, cysteine through phenylalanine. Only the CDR3 part of the read is kept: 42 bases, read in frame from the first base. V gives up 5 bases and J gives up 4 bases, and the segment between their germline ends measures 13 bases. The immunoSEQ kit was used, according to the manufacturer's recommendations, to generate TCR beta libraries from genomic DNA. To prepare the libraries, a first multiplex PCR with proprietary primers was run, followed by a second PCR that added unique barcodes, and a bead cleanup was done after each round. Each sample batch included a kit-provided positive control reaction and a negative control reaction. The final libraries were assessed on an Agilent 4200 TapeStation D1000 ScreenTape, pooled by volume, and quantified by qPCR. Sequencing was performed on an Illumina NextSeq500 with a MidOutput 150-cycle cartridge, and 156 Read1 and 15 Index1 cycles were run with kit custom primers. The pooled library was loaded at 1.0 pM with roughly 20% PhiX control spiked in. The original methods were these. Vendor-processed data were analyzed in R, and a clonotype was defined as all T cells sharing the same CDR3 nucleotide sequence. In the clone abundance analyses, frequencies in each sample were normalized to that sample's 10,000 most abundant clones. Public T cell clones, which averaged fewer than five per sample, were removed prior to analysis. Tumor-enriched clonotypes and baseline blood-enriched clonotypes were defined as those with an abundance difference of at least 32-fold between compartments. A beta-binomial differential abundance model was used to identify clonotypes that expanded or contracted between blood time points. The Baroni-Urbani and Buser coefficient was used to measure tumor-blood repertoire similarity, and groups were compared with two-tailed Wilcoxon tests in R. TCRdb took this table from immuneACCESS and kept in-frame rearrangements with V and J called. Such tables lack part of the clones; where checked against another copy, unresolved V genes explain under half of the gap, and the rest is unexplained. Clone size and the V and J calls come from that table; the DNA yielded D and trimming. A total of 90,000 to 95,000 clones appear in this sample, approximately 83% of them only once. The ten largest clonotypes hold less than 7% of the sample.

The sample's time point label is to be understood as: baseline pretreatment blood. What this sample's treatment or condition label stands for: 15 Gy SBRT to primary tumor, nephrectomy 4 weeks later. Serial peripheral blood from radiation-treated patients was sampled at baseline, 2 weeks and 4 weeks after SBRT to track tumor-enriched clonotypes. All patients had renal cell carcinoma with clear cell pathology. Genomic DNA for TCR sequencing was prepared using the QIAamp DNA Blood Mini Kit (Qiagen). The analyses included just those samples that passed every quality control check. Material: blood, obtained from a patient whose treatment included radiotherapy and nephrectomy. This sequence was found in a man between 60 and 75 years old with renal cell carcinoma. The sequence is built from TRBV5-6 and TRBJ1-3, with the D gene call left open. CDR3 reads: CASSLNTGGNTIYF. The DNA reads as follows: TGTGCCAGCAGTTTGAACACGGGGGGAAACACCATATATTTT.